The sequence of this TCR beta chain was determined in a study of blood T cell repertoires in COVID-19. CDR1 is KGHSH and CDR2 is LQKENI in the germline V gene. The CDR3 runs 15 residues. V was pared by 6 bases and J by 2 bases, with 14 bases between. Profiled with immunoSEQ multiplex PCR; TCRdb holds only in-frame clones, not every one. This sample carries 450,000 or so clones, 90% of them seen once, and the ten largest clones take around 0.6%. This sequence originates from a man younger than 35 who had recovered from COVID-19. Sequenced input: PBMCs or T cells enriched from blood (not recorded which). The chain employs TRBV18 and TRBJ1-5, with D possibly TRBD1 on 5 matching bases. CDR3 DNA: TGTGCCAGCTCCCCGATGGGGGGTGGCAATCAGCCCCAGCATTTT. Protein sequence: CASSPMGGGNQPQHF.